The following is a TCR beta chain sequence with its context. Antigen specificity is unknown. These data come from a study of vaccination effects on CD4 cells after COVID-19. Study-wide results and limits: Clones arising from infection and from vaccination showed marked clonal contraction late after vaccination. Only a single clone (1 of 255 vaccine-induced clones in healthy vaccinees) cross-reacted with common cold coronaviruses.

Data came from immunoSEQ multiplex PCR; TCRdb stores just in-frame clones and leaves some out. The data contain 50,000 to 65,000 clones, 75% to 90% of them singletons. Before any sequencing was done, the ViraFEST assay used viral peptide pools to expand antigen-specific CD4+ T cells. With nine to eleven days of culture completed, CD4+ T cells were isolated. For each well, two million PBMC were cultured with roughly 11 IU/ml IL-2 and 9.5 to 10 ug/ml peptides. Half the medium was swapped for IL-2 medium on days 3 and 7. Germline V gene lookup returns CDR1 MNHEY and CDR2 SVGAGI. Unmatched junction bases numbered 3, after V lost 6 bases and J lost 5 bases. CDR3 length: 13 residues.

The clonotype originates from a human donor who received a COVID-19 vaccine. This sample comprised CD4+ T cells from PBMCs cultured with HCoV-229E spike peptides, obtained before COVID-19 vaccination. The chain employs TRBV6-5 and TRBJ1-1, with TRBD1 matching 10 bases. The chain's CDR3 is CASRTGGRTEAFF. CDR3 DNA sequence: TGTGCCAGCAGGACAGGGGGCAGGACTGAAGCTTTCTTT.